This T cell receptor (beta chain) comes out of a study of cytomegalovirus exposure and HLA in healthy donors. Study background: Unique TCR beta sequences numbering 120 million or so came from 150 million to 200 million T cells in an earlier analysis. Roughly 80 million unique TCRs from HLA-typed donors made up an early data release.

V was pared by 0 bases and J by 8 bases, with 3 bases of the junction left unmatched. Germline CDR1 and CDR2: MNHEY and SVGAGI. This CDR3 contains 14 residues. Notes on the study in general: It was reported in a later analysis that an Asian-associated ancestry cluster showed fewer N-insertions than the 666-donor mean. HLA alleles were associated with 15,000 to 20,000 TCR beta sequences in a later analysis at 0.05 false discovery rate.

The PCR made use of 60 Vbeta and 13 Jbeta primers. Profiling relied on immunoSEQ multiplex PCR, and the TCRdb table lists in-frame clones only, not all of them. Among some 100,000 clones listed, 74% were seen once. A note on this clone: The antigen is undetermined.

The chain carries TRBV6-5 and TRBJ2-1, with 8 bases lining up with TRBD1. The sample was PBMCs. The TCR comes from a woman aged 50 to 65 in good health and CMV-seropositive. DNA for the CDR3: TGTGCCAGCAGTTACTCGGCAGGGGGCGATGAGCAGTTCTTC. Residues: CASSYSAGGDEQFF.